This T cell receptor beta chain was sequenced for a study of blood T cell repertoires in COVID-19. Assay used: immunoSEQ multiplex PCR; TCRdb lists only in-frame clones, some missing. The data show roughly 250,000 clones, roughly 84% seen once. Sequencing was carried out using peripheral blood. The sequence derives from a woman aged 40 to 50 who had recovered from COVID-19.

CDR3 sequence reads: CATSRSFGQGLQETQYF. In DNA, the CDR3 is TGTGCCACCAGCAGATCATTCGGACAGGGACTCCAAGAGACCCAGTACTTC. This chain connects TRBV15 to TRBJ2-5; TRBD1 agrees at 8 bases. This CDR3 has 17 amino acids. V gave up 2 bases and J gave up 1 base; unmatched junction bases: 9. CDR1 and CDR2 from the germline V gene are LNHNV and YYDKDF (reference sequence). Combining the CDR3 with reference TRBV15 and TRBJ2-5 gives the whole variable domain DAMVIQNPRYQVTQFGKPVTLSCSQTLNHNVMYWYQQKSSQAPKLLFHYYDKDFNNEADTPDNFQSRRPNTSFCFLDIRSPGLGDTAMYLCATSRSFGQGLQETQYFGPGTRLLVL.